This T cell receptor beta chain was recorded in a study of shared clonotypes between healthy human individuals. Per the germline V gene, CDR1 is MNHEY and CDR2 is SMNVEV (reference sequence). The CDR3 contains 17 residues. Trimming removed 6 bases at V and 0 bases at J, with 18 bases between. Some clones are missing from TCRdb's copy, which holds only in-frame ones; the method was immunoSEQ multiplex PCR. The sample lists 800,000 or so clones, roughly 96% occurring once. Naive CD8 cells were CD45RO-negative, positively selected for CCR7, excluding terminally differentiated effector memory CD45RA+ cells.

The material sequenced was naive CD8+ T cells sorted from blood. V is TRBV27 and J is TRBJ2-1, with D tentatively TRBD2 (6 bases). This receptor was taken from a man aged 25 to 40 in good health. The CDR3 region has the DNA TGTGCCAGCAGAAAAAGGAGGGGCCCTAGCTCCTACAATGAGCAGTTCTTC. As protein: CASRKRRGPSSYNEQFF.